The present TCR beta chain was sequenced within a study of persistence of HIV-infected CD4 T cells. Across the study: Multiple blood draws of up to about 180 mL, except two donors with single leukapheresis.

Study observations and caveats: TCRbeta richness was lower in CMV- and Gag-responding cells than in anti-CD3/anti-CD28-responding cells. Degenerate expanded CDR3beta sequences were enriched among CMV- and Gag-responding cells.

The immunoSEQ assay was version 4, run in survey mode. Produced via immunoSEQ multiplex PCR; TCRdb's table is partial and in-frame only. This sample has about 64,000 clones; over 60% occur once, and the top ten carry about 1.5%. CDR3 length: 14 residues. V lost 3 bases and J lost 6, with 12 bases in between. The V gene's germline CDR1 is DFQATT and CDR2 SNEGSKA (reference sequence). An overlapping HIV-1 Gag peptide pool stimulated these cells at 1 ug/peptide/mL. Memory cells lacking CD40L and CD69 with high CD45RO were sorted. Inclusion required CMV-positive serology and CD4+ counts above 400 cells/uL. As to this clone: Its antigen is unknown.

This sequence was found in an adult man with HIV who was CMV-seropositive. The rearrangement uses TRBV20-1 and TRBJ1-6; D call uncertain. This sample comprised CD4+ T cells sorted from PBMCs after approximately 19-hour stimulation, obtained from a patient who received antiretroviral therapy. The CDR3 protein is CSASSASANSPLHF. CDR3 DNA: TGCAGTGCTAGTTCGGCCAGCGCTAATTCACCCCTCCACTTT.